This T cell receptor beta chain is from a study of cytomegalovirus exposure and HLA in healthy donors. Study-level points and caveats: The authors later found TCR association rates varying by HLA locus, with DRB1 most and HLA-C fewest. As immune exposure information, only CMV serostatus was available.

The CDR3 extends over 11 amino acids. CDR1 and CDR2 (germline): DFQATT, SNEGSKA (reference sequence). On this clone: What it binds is not known.

PCR involved 60 Vbeta and 13 Jbeta primers. Assay: immunoSEQ multiplex PCR; the TCRdb copy retains only in-frame clones and omits some. The sample has 60,000 to 70,000 clones. The receptor comes from a boy aged 10-17 years in good health and CMV-seronegative. The chain combines TRBV20-1 with TRBJ1-1; TRBD1 matches 7 bases. Sequencing was done on a sample of PBMCs. Written as DNA, the CDR3 is TGCGGCCAGGGGGGAGACACTGAAGCTTTCTTT. As protein: CGQGGDTEAFF.